This T cell receptor beta chain was sequenced for a study of blood T cell repertoires in COVID-19. Study at large: Sites in the United States, Italy and Spain provided acute and convalescent COVID-19 samples. Nucleic acid was either cDNA or gDNA, and it came from T cells, B-cell-depleted T cells, or PBMCs.

The CDR3 is 14 residues long. V was trimmed by 3 bases and J by 0 bases, leaving 11 bases between them. Germline CDR1 DFQATT, CDR2 SNEGSKA (reference sequence). In the authors' methods: Amplification of reference gene primers was used by the study to estimate nucleated cell counts. Using immunoSEQ multiplex PCR, the repertoire was profiled, and TCRdb retains in-frame clones only, with some absent. V and J calls and clone size are as listed in that table; D and trimming were resolved from the DNA. The sample has 150,000 or so clones, roughly 83% seen once. The specimen sequenced was peripheral blood. The TCR sequence derives from a woman aged 55-70 years with acute or convalescent COVID-19. The chain is built from TRBV20-1 and TRBJ1-1; D unresolved. CDR3 amino acids: CSASSPGLNTEAFF. CDR3 DNA: TGCAGTGCTAGTTCCCCGGGATTGAACACTGAAGCTTTCTTT.